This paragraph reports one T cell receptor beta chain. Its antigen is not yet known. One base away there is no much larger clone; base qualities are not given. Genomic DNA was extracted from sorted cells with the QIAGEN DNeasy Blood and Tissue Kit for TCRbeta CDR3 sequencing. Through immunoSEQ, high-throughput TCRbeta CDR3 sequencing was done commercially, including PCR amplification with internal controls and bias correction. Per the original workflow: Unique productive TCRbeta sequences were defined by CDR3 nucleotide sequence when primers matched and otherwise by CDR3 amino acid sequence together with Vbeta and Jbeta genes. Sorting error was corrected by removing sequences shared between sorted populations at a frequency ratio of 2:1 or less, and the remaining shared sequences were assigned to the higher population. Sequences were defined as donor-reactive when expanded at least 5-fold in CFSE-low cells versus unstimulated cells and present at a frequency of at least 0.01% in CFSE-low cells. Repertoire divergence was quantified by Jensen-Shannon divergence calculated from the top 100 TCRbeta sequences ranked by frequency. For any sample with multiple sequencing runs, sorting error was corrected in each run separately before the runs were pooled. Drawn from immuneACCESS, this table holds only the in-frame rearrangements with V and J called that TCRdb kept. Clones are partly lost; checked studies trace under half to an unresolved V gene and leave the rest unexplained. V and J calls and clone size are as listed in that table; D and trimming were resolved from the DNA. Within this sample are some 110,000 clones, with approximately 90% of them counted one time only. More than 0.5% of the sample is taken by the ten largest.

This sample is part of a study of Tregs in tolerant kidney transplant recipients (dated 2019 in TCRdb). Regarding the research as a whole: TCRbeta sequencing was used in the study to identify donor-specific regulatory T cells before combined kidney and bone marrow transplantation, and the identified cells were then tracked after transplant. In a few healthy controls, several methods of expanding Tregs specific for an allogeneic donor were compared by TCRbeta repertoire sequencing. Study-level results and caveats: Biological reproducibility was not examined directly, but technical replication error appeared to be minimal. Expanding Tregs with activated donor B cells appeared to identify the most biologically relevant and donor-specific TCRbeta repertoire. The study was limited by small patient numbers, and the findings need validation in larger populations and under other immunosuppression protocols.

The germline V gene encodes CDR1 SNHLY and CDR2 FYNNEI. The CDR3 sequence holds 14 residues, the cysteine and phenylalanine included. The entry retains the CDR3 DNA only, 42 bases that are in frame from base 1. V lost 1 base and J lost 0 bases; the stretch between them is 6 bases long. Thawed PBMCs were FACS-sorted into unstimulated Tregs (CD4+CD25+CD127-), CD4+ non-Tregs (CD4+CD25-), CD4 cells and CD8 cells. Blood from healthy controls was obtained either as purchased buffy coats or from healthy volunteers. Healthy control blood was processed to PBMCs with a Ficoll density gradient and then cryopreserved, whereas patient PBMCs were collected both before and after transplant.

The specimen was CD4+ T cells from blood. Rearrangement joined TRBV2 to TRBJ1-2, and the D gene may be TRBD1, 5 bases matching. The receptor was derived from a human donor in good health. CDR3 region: CASSEDRTNYGYTF. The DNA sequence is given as TGTGCCAGCAGTGAAGACAGGACTAACTATGGCTACACCTTC.